This T cell receptor (beta chain) was observed in a study of CD8 T cells in ankylosing spondylitis. General study results and limits: Peripheral blood held disease-linked clones only at relatively low frequency, and these were CD8+. The authors reported significant enrichment of disease-linked clones in matched ankylosing spondylitis synovial fluid.

The CDR3 is 16 residues long. CDR1 and CDR2 from the germline V gene are MGHRA and YSYEKL. Trimming took 0 bases from V and 2 from J, leaving 14 bases between them. This clonotype was counted between two and nine times. What it binds is unknown. The authors made TCR beta libraries by quantitative 5'-RACE with molecular barcodes. One entry per CDR3 protein results from TCRdb running MiXCR on the 5' RACE reads. The table lists approximately 150,000 distinct CDR3 sequences, under 35% of them singletons. The genes are TRBV4-1 and TRBJ2-7; no reliable D call. The sequenced material came from synovial fluid, either unsorted or a sorted T cell fraction (not recorded which). The sequence was obtained from a male donor with ankylosing spondylitis. CDR3 amino acids: CASSQESGGATYEQYF. Written as DNA, the CDR3 is TGCGCCAGCAGCCAAGAATCAGGCGGAGCTACCTACGAGCAGTACTTC.